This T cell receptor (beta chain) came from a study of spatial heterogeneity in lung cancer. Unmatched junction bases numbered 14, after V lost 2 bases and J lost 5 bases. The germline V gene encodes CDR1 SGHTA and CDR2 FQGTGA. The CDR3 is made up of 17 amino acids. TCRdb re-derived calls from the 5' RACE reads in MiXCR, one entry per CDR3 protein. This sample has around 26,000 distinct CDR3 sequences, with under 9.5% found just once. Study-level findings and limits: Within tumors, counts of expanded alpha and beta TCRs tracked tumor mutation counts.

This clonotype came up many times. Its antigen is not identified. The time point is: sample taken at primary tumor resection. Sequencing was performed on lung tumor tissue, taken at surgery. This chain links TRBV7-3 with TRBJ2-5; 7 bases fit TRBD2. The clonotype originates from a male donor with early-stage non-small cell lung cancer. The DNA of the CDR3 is TGTGCCAGCAGCTTACGTCCCGCCTGGACTAGTGGGGAGACCCAGTACTTC. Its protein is CASSLRPAWTSGETQYF.